The 9 T cell receptor beta chains listed next were all sequenced from one sample in a study of blood T cell repertoires in COVID-19 (dated by TCRdb to 2019 to 2021). Libraries were constructed by the immunoSEQ multiplex PCR assay. TCRdb holds this immuneACCESS table with in-frame rearrangements only. Some clones are missing; in checked studies, unresolved V genes explain under half, and the rest has no known cause. This sample lists 200,000 or so clones; around nine tenths were detected once. The ten largest make up roughly 6.2% of the sample. Sequenced: peripheral blood. The source of these receptors is a woman in her thirties or forties who had recovered from COVID-19.

The CDR3 is CARHRGAGEQYF. The CDR3 nucleotides are TGTGCCAGGCACAGGGGGGCGGGTGAGCAGTACTTC. V gene TRBV28 combines with J gene TRBJ2-7; TRBD1 matches at 8 bases. The CDR3 consists of 12 residues. The germline gives CDR1 MDHEN, CDR2 SYDVKM. V shed 9 bases, J shed 7 bases, and the junction held 8 bases outside the gene matches.

This clone appeared once. The chain recombines TRBV7-6 with TRBJ2-7; 12 positions agree with TRBD2. The CDR3 covers 14 residues. The junction had 5 bases not matched to a gene; V was cut back by 4 bases and J by 7 bases. Germline CDR1 is SGHVS and CDR2 is FNYEAQ. CDR3 coding DNA: TGTGCCAGCAGCTCTAGCGGGAGGGCGCATGAGCAGTACTTC. This sequence encodes CASSSSGRAHEQYF.

This clone was seen just once. The gene calls are TRBV7-6 and TRBJ1-2, with 7 bases matching TRBD1. Germline V gene lookup returns CDR1 SGHVS and CDR2 FNYEAQ. CDR3 length: 18 amino acids. V was clipped by 6 bases and J by 6 bases; unmatched bases: 22. This CDR3 reads CASSSTSGSETGRNGYTF. Here the CDR3 DNA reads TGTGCCAGCAGTTCAACTAGTGGTTCCGAGACAGGGCGAAATGGCTACACCTTC.

The chain uses TRBV9 and TRBJ1-1; 7 positions agree with TRBD1. Germline V gene data show CDR1 as SGDLS and CDR2 as YYNGEE. This CDR3 contains 13 residues. Trimming removed 4 bases from V and 4 bases from J; junction bases left unmatched: 4. The CDR3 DNA reads TGTGCCAGCAGCCTGACAGGGTCCACTGAAGCTTTCTTT. Amino acid sequence: CASSLTGSTEAFF.

The rearrangement joins TRBV4-3 to TRBJ2-1; D unclear. Trimming took 0 bases from V and 9 from J, leaving 15 bases between them. Germline V gene data show CDR1 as LGHNA and CDR2 as YSLEER. CDR3 length: 15 amino acids. The CDR3 bases are TGCGCCAGCAGCCAAGATCGTTCGCGGAGTGGTGAGCAGTTCTTC. Protein product: CASSQDRSRSGEQFF.

The chain has TRBV7-6 and TRBJ2-2; possible D gene TRBD1, 6 bases. CDR3 length: 14 amino acids. Looked up from germline, CDR1 is SGHVS and CDR2 is FNYEAQ. V was shortened by 2 bases and J by 6 bases, with 10 bases between the two germline ends. Here the CDR3 DNA reads TGTGCCAGCAGCTTATCTGAGGGGGCCGGGGAGCTGTTTTTT. It translates to CASSLSEGAGELFF.

V gene TRBV19 combines with J gene TRBJ1-2; maybe TRBD1 (6 bases). Per germline, CDR1 LNHDA and CDR2 SQIVND (reference sequence). The CDR3 is 13 amino acids. Deletions cut 7 bases from V and 4 bases from J, with 13 bases between. The CDR3 DNA sequence: TGTGCCAGTAACCAACAGGGAATCTATGGCTACACCTTC. Amino acid sequence: CASNQQGIYGYTF.

The J gene is TRBJ1-2, the V gene TRBV6-4; 7 bases are a match to TRBD1. In germline, CDR1 is MRHNA, CDR2 SNTAGT. Unmatched junction bases numbered 17, after V lost 6 bases and J lost 4 bases. CDR3 length: 17 amino acids. CDR3 loop: CASSRPGDRRNLYGYTF. The CDR3 bases are TGTGCCAGCAGCCGACCAGGGGACAGAAGGAACCTCTATGGCTACACCTTC.

V gene TRBV28 combines with J gene TRBJ2-4; the match to TRBD2 covers 14 bases. The V and J ends lost 3 bases and 1 base, in that order; junction bases with no gene match: 11. The V gene's germline CDR1 is MDHEN and CDR2 SYDVKM. This CDR3 spans 20 amino acids. CDR3 DNA: TGTGCCAGCAGTTTCTGGGCGAGGACTAGCGGGAGGAGGGCCAAAAACATTCAGTACTTC. This codes for CASSFWARTSGRRAKNIQYF.